This T cell receptor beta chain was sequenced during a study of beta chain features in type 1 diabetes. Overall study findings and caveats: For type 1 diabetes patients, VDJ junctions showed fewer insertions and more deletions. Type 1 diabetes patients had TCRB CDR3s that were shorter (moderately but significantly so) in all four CD4+ subsets.

Of note for this clone: The antigen is unknown.

Expressed TCRB transcripts were sequenced after all isolated RNA was converted to cDNA. The assay was immunoSEQ multiplex PCR, and TCRdb's table has in-frame clones only and misses some. The profile shows approximately 250,000 clones, around an eighth of them singletons. Deletions cut 6 bases from V and 0 bases from J, with 11 bases between. The germline V gene encodes CDR1 SNHLY and CDR2 FYNNEI. The CDR3 runs to 14 residues. Sampling consisted of one heparinised blood draw per donor, averaging around 100 mL. The authors sorted CD4+ naive, central memory, regulatory and stem cell-like memory cells via CD45RO/CCR7/CD25/CD127/CD95/CD27.

This receptor was identified in a woman aged 40 to 55 in good health. The sequencing input was naive CD4+ T cells from blood. V and J are TRBV2 and TRBJ1-2; D perhaps matches TRBD1 (6 bases). The CDR3 bases are TGTGCCAGCAGCCCAAGACAGGCTAACTATGGCTACACCTTC. Translation: CASSPRQANYGYTF.